The table lists the clone carrying this T cell receptor (beta chain) with a count of one. The antigen remains unidentified. The source of the sample is a study of OX40 agonist ivuxolimab in advanced cancers. Data came from immunoSEQ multiplex PCR; TCRdb stores just in-frame clones and leaves some out. Among some 15,000 clones listed, approximately 83% were seen once. Collection of blood occurred at baseline, at cycle 4 day 1, and at cycle 7 day 1. V lost 1 base to trimming and J lost 2 bases, with 13 bases between them. CDR1 and CDR2 from the germline V gene are SGDLS and YYNGEE. This CDR3 has 15 residues. Study observations and caveats: Expanded clones belonging to CD8+ T cells outnumbered, on average, those of CD4+. Some of the nonresponding patients also showed low levels of normalized T-cell clonal expansion. No determination was made of the antigen specificity of the expanded peripheral T cells.

This clonotype was obtained from an adult with an advanced solid tumor such as melanoma, head and neck, liver or kidney cancer. This chain connects TRBV9 to TRBJ2-7; D unresolved. The starting material was CD4+ or CD8+ T cells sorted from blood, obtained in a trial of the OX40 agonist ivuxolimab. The CDR3 sequence: CASSVNVGLAYEQYF. The CDR3 DNA sequence: TGTGCCAGCAGCGTAAATGTGGGTCTCGCCTACGAGCAGTACTTC.